This T cell receptor (beta chain) was captured in a study of T cell repertoires in cytomegalovirus infection. Study-level results: Adding up the frequency of public TCR beta families identified people who carried CMV plus the relevant HLA. Ex vivo responses were dominated by HLA-C-restricted CMV-specific TCR beta clonotypes.

In TCRdb, the reads were re-called with MiXCR into one record per CDR3 protein. The sample lists 170,000 or so distinct CDR3 sequences, about 15% occurring once. This clonotype was counted only a few times. The antigen remains unidentified. This CDR3 is 14 amino acids long. Germline V gene lookup returns CDR1 SNHLY and CDR2 FYNNEI. Trimming shortened V by 5 bases and J by 6 bases, and 17 bases separated the two germline ends. The receptor's source is a human donor in good health (CMV status not recorded). Some clones in this sample may be carry-over from other donors' samples. Sequencing was carried out using PBMCs. V gene TRBV2 combines with J gene TRBJ2-7; D may be TRBD1 (6 bases). The CDR3 nucleotides are TGTGCCAGCAGTTCTGAGGGGGTCCCCCTCGAGCAGTACTTC. This gives the protein CASSSEGVPLEQYF. Drawing the rest from reference TRBV2 and TRBJ2-7, the complete variable domain is EPEVTQTPSHQVTQMGQEVILRCVPISNHLYFYWYRQILGQKVEFLVSFYNNEISEKSEIFDDQFSVERPDGSNFTLKIRSTKLEDSAMYFCASSSEGVPLEQYFGPGTRLTVT.